The 16 T cell receptor beta chains reported below all come from one sample, sequenced in a study of T-cell reconstitution after alpha-beta-depleted transplantation in children. Molecular barcoding with unique molecular identifiers was used for the TCRbeta library. TCRdb independently ran MiXCR on the PCR reads; one entry per CDR3 protein. This sample carries just under 550,000 distinct CDR3 sequences, 15% to 20% of them seen once, and the ten largest clones take less than 4%. The material was PBMCs from the stem cell graft donor, obtained from the stem cell graft. The receptors derive from a human donor who donated a stem cell graft to a child with acute lymphoblastic leukemia.

This clonotype occurred a few times. The CDR3 region is CASSPGQGDTQYF. The CDR3 DNA sequence: TGTGCCAGCAGCCCCGGTCAGGGAGATACGCAGTATTTT. The chain uses TRBV11-3 and TRBJ2-3, with TRBD1 as a possible D gene (5 bases). The length of the CDR3 is 13 residues. Germline V CDR1 and CDR2: SGHNT, YENEEA. V was clipped by 5 bases and J by 5 bases, with 11 bases between them. Complete variable domain (other parts from reference TRBV11-3 and TRBJ2-3): EAGVVQSPRYKIIEKKQPVAFWCNPISGHNTLYWYLQNLGQGPELLIRYENEEAVDDSQLPKDRFSAERLKGVDSTLKIQPAELGDSAVYLCASSPGQGDTQYFGPGTRLTVL.

The CDR3 loop reads CASSSVEAGELFF. The CDR3 nucleotides read TGCGCCAGCAGTTCCGTGGAGGCCGGGGAGCTGTTTTTT. The J gene is TRBJ2-2, the V gene TRBV5-1; D perhaps matches TRBD2 (5 bases). The CDR3 runs to 13 residues. V lost 5 bases and J lost 6, with 11 bases in between. Germline values: CDR1 SGHRS, CDR2 YFSETQ.

This clonotype was detected a few times. This sequence joins TRBV4-2 and TRBJ1-5; no reliable D call. The CDR3 runs to 13 residues. Looked up from germline, CDR1 is LGHNA and CDR2 is YNFKEQ. V was cut by 1 base and J by 3 bases, with 4 bases left in between. CDR3 protein: CASSQATNQPQHF. CDR3 sequence (DNA): TGTGCCAGCAGCCAAGCCACCAATCAGCCCCAGCATTTT.

This clonotype was detected a few times. The chain joins TRBV5-1 to TRBJ1-1; D is uncertain. This CDR3 region has 16 residues. Trimming took off 2 bases at V and 5 bases at J, with 19 bases between the two ends. From germline, CDR1 is SGHRS and CDR2 YFSETQ. CDR3 in amino acids: CASSLWYDEGRTEAFF. The DNA for the CDR3 is TGCGCCAGCAGCTTATGGTACGATGAGGGCCGGACTGAAGCTTTCTTT.

J is TRBJ2-3 and V is TRBV2; TRBD2 might be the D (6 bases). This CDR3 comprises 16 residues. The V end was cut by 6 bases, the J end by 1 base, with 17 bases between. CDR1 is SNHLY, CDR2 FYNNEI, per germline. CDR3 bases: TGTGCCAGCAGCTCCCCGCGGGGCCGCGGCACAGATACGCAGTATTTT. It yields the protein CASSSPRGRGTDTQYF.

V gene TRBV9 combines with J gene TRBJ2-3; D gene unclear. This CDR3 contains 11 residues. V was shortened by 3 bases and J by 5 bases, with 4 bases between the two germline ends. CDR1 is SGDLS, CDR2 YYNGEE, per germline. DNA for the CDR3: TGTGCCAGCAGCGCCGAAGATACGCAGTATTTT. Residues: CASSAEDTQYF.

The chain carries TRBV29-1 and TRBJ2-3; D remains unclear. The CDR3 has 9 amino acids. In germline, CDR1 is SQVTM, CDR2 ANQGSEA. V was pared by 0 bases and J by 8 bases, with 0 bases between. The DNA for the CDR3 is TGCAGCGTTGAAGATACGCAGTATTTT. Its translation: CSVEDTQYF.

A few counts support this clonotype. The chain is built from TRBV12-3 or TRBV12-4 and TRBJ1-2; TRBD1 agrees at 11 bases. This CDR3 contains 16 residues. The V gene end was trimmed by 3 bases and the J gene end by 9 bases; junction bases not matched to a gene: 12. The chain's CDR3 is CASSLTSGTGGSRYTF. CDR3 DNA sequence: TGTGCCAGCAGTTTGACCTCCGGGACAGGGGGGTCACGCTACACCTTC.

The table lists this clonotype with a few counts. The chain couples TRBV6-5 to TRBJ1-1; D perhaps matches TRBD1 (5 bases). Trimming stripped 2 bases from V and 0 bases from J, with 10 bases between. Germline CDR1 MNHEY, CDR2 SVGAGI. The CDR3 runs to 15 residues. CDR3 bases: TGTGCCAGCAGTTACAGGGTGGACATGAACACTGAAGCTTTCTTT. Residues: CASSYRVDMNTEAFF.

The chain recombines TRBV27 with TRBJ1-1; tentatively, D is TRBD1 (6 bases). This CDR3 is built from 14 residues. The germline CDR1 and CDR2 sequences are MNHEY and SMNVEV (reference sequence). V was shortened by 6 bases and J by 8 bases, with 19 bases between the two germline ends. The CDR3 region has the DNA TGTGCCAGCAGCCAGGGGCATGCTTTCGGCGAAGCTTTCTTT. Amino acid sequence: CASSQGHAFGEAFF.

The sample holds many counts of this clonotype. V usage is TRBV10-2 and J usage is TRBJ2-1; TRBD2 aligns across 7 bases. Germline trimming cut 2 bases from V and 15 bases from J; bases unmatched to any gene: 7. This CDR3 spans 12 amino acids. The germline V gene has CDR1 WSHSY and CDR2 SAAADI. The CDR3 reads CASSEGPGRLFF. The CDR3 DNA is TGCGCCAGCAGTGAGGGGCCCGGGAGGTTGTTCTTC.

The chain is built from TRBV25-1 and TRBJ1-1; 9 bases align to TRBD1. Germline V gives CDR1 MGHDK, CDR2 SYGVNS. After removal of 4 bases from V and 5 bases from J, the junction contained 8 bases not matched to a gene. The CDR3 totals 15 residues. CDR3 residues: CASSALQGAGTEAFF. CDR3 DNA: TGTGCCAGCAGTGCGCTACAGGGGGCTGGTACTGAAGCTTTCTTT.

This rearrangement joins TRBV12-3 or TRBV12-4 to TRBJ1-6; no firm D call. The CDR3 length is 17 residues. Trimming took 2 bases from V and 3 from J, leaving 14 bases between them. The CDR3 DNA sequence: TGTGCCAGCAGTTTATTCCCCCCCCAGAACTATAATTCACCCCTCCACTTT. This translates into CASSLFPPQNYNSPLHF.

The V and J genes are TRBV5-1 and TRBJ2-1; no definite D call. The CDR3 has 14 residues. Germline CDR1 reads SGHRS; CDR2 reads YFSETQ. The germline V and J ends were trimmed by 6 bases and 4 bases, with 14 bases remaining between them. CDR3 nucleotides: TGCGCCAGCAACCACGACCGAGTATACAATGAGCAGTTCTTC. Translated: CASNHDRVYNEQFF.

This clonotype was observed a few times. The CDR3: CASSVQGSGTEAFF. CDR3 nucleotides: TGTGCCAGCAGTGTACAGGGGAGCGGCACTGAAGCTTTCTTT. This chain joins TRBV25-1 and TRBJ1-1, with TRBD1 matching 7 bases. The CDR3 loop spans 14 amino acids. Germline V CDR1 and CDR2: MGHDK, SYGVNS. V trimming: 4 bases; J trimming: 4 bases; junction bases outside the gene matches: 6.

This clonotype occurred a few times. The J gene is TRBJ2-3, the V gene TRBV5-1; D gene uncertain. Trimming stripped 7 bases from V and 0 bases from J, with 9 bases between. This CDR3 is built from 13 residues. Germline-derived CDR1 and CDR2 are SGHRS and YFSETQ. CDR3 amino acids: CASDPTSTDTQYF. DNA of the CDR3: TGCGCCAGCGATCCCACTAGCACAGATACGCAGTATTTT.